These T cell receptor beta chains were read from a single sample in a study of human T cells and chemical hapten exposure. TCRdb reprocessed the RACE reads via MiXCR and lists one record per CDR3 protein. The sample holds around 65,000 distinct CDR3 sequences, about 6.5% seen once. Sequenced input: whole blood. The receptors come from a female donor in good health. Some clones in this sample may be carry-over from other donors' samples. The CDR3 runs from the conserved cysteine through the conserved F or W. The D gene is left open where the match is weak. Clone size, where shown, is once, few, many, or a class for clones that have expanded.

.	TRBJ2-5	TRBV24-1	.	TGTGCCACCAGTGATACCCGGACACAACAAGAGACCCAGTACTTC	CATSDTRTQQETQYF
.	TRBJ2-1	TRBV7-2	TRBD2	TGTGCCAGCAGCTTCGTAGCGGGAGGGAAGGGTGAGCAGTTCTTC	CASSFVAGGKGEQFF
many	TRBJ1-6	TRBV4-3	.	TGCGCCAGCAGCCAAGAGACTCCTAGGAGCTCCTATAATTCACCCCTCCACTTT	CASSQETPRSSYNSPLHF
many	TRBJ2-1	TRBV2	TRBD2	TGTGCCAGCACCATGACTAGCGTCCACAATGAGCAGTTCTTC	CASTMTSVHNEQFF
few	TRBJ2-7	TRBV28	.	TGTGCCAGCGCCGAAGACGGGTACTCCTACGAGCAGTACTTC	CASAEDGYSYEQYF
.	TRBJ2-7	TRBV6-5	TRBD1	TGTGCCAGCAGTTACTCGATGGGACAGCAGGACGAGCAGTACTTC	CASSYSMGQQDEQYF
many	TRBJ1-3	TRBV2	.	TGTGCCAGCAGTCAGGAACTTTGGGACACCATATATTTT	CASSQELWDTIYF
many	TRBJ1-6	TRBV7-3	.	TGTGCCAGCACCACCATGGTAGGATCACCCCTCCACTTT	CASTTMVGSPLHF
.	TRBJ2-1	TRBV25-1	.	TGTGCCAGCAGTGAAGGCAGCTCCTACAATGAGCAGTTCTTC	CASSEGSSYNEQFF
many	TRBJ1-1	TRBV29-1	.	TGCAGCGTTGGGACAGAGGGCACTGAAGCTTTCTTT	CSVGTEGTEAFF
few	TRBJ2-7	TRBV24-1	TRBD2	TGTGCCACCAGTGATTCGGGGACTAGCGGGAGACGGTACGAGCAGTACTTC	CATSDSGTSGRRYEQYF
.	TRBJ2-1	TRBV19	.	TGTGCCAGTAGGGGGAATTTTAGGAATGAGCAGTTCTTC	CASRGNFRNEQFF
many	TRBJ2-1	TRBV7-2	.	TGTGCCAGCAGCTTAGATAGCCTAGTGAGCCGGGGTGAGCAGTTCTTC	CASSLDSLVSRGEQFF
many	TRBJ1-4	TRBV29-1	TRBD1	TGCAGCGTTGGAGTTCAGGGGGGAGAAAAACTGTTTTTT	CSVGVQGGEKLFF
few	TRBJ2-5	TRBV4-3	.	TGCGCCAGCAGCCAAGATGGATTGGGGGAGGAGGGCCAAGAGACCCAGTACTTC	CASSQDGLGEEGQETQYF
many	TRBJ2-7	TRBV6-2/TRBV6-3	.	TGTGCCAGCAGTTACTCCGACAGCGCCTACGAGCAGTACTTC	CASSYSDSAYEQYF
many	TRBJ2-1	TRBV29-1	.	TGCAGCGTTGAATCTCGGGGTGATGAGCAGTTCTTC	CSVESRGDEQFF
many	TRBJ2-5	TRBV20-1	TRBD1	TGCAGTGCGATATACAGGGGGCAGAGGTACTTC	CSAIYRGQRYF
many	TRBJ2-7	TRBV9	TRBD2	TGTGCCAGCAGCGTAGGACTAGCGAACTACGAGCAGTACTTC	CASSVGLANYEQYF
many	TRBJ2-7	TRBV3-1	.	TGTGCCAGCAGCAAAGCCGGGACCGAGTACGAGCAGTACTTC	CASSKAGTEYEQYF
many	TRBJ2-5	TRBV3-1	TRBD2	TGTGCCAGCAGCCACACTCTAGCGGGAGTAGAAGAGACCCAGTACTTC	CASSHTLAGVEETQYF
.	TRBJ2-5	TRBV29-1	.	TGCAGCCCCTCGGGTCCCGCGGAGACCCAGTACTTC	CSPSGPAETQYF
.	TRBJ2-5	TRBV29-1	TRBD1	TGCAGCGTTGACAGAGGAAGTACAGGGGAAGAGACCCAGTACTTC	CSVDRGSTGEETQYF
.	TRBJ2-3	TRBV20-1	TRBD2	TGCAGTGCTAGAGAGACTAGCGGGAGGTATTTT	CSARETSGRYF
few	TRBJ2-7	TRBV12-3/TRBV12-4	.	TGTGCCAGCAGCTCCCCCCTACAGGGACCGTCCTACGAGCAGTACTTC	CASSSPLQGPSYEQYF
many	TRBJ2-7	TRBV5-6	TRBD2	TGTGCCAGCAGCTACACTAGCGCCCCGGACGAGCAGTACTTC	CASSYTSAPDEQYF
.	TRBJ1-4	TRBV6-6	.	TGTGCCAGCAGTCGGACAGAAAATGAAAAACTGTTTTTT	CASSRTENEKLFF
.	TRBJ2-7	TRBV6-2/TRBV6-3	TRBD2	TGTGCCAGCAGTTACCCTATCCCGGGACTAGCGGCTTTGGAGCAGTACTTC	CASSYPIPGLAALEQYF
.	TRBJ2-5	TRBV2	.	TGTGCCAGCATCGTCATGAGGGAAGAGACCCAGTACTTC	CASIVMREETQYF
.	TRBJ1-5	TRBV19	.	TGTGCCAGTAGTATCGTAGGGGTGGACCAGCCCCAGCATTTT	CASSIVGVDQPQHF
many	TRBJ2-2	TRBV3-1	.	TGTGCCAGCAGCCACCTTATCACCGGGGAGCTGTTTTTT	CASSHLITGELFF
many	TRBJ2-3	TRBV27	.	TGTGCCAGCAGTGACATAACTCAGGGGTCAACAGATACGCAGTATTTT	CASSDITQGSTDTQYF
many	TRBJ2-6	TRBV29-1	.	TGCAGCGTTGAAGGGGGCAGATATGGGGCCAACGTCCTGACTTTC	CSVEGGRYGANVLTF
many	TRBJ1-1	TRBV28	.	TGTGCCAGCACGCTAAACGGGAACACTGAAGCTTTCTTT	CASTLNGNTEAFF
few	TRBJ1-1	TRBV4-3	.	TGTGCCAGCAGCCAACAGATGAACACTGAAGCTTTCTTT	CASSQQMNTEAFF
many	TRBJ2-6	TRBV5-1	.	TGCGCCAGCAGCTTTGAAATGGGAAACAGTCCCACGGGGGCCAACGTCCTGACTTTC	CASSFEMGNSPTGANVLTF
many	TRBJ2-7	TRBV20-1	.	TGCAGTGCTAGAAGGGACGACTACGAGCAGTACTTC	CSARRDDYEQYF
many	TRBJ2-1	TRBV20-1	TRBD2	TGCAGTGCTAGTTCTGGCGGGAGGGCCGGAGAGCAGTTCTTC	CSASSGGRAGEQFF
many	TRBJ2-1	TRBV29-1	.	TGCAGCGTTGAAGATACGGGCAATGAGCAGTTCTTC	CSVEDTGNEQFF
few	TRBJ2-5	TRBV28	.	TGTGCCAGCAGTCCCTCCGGGGCCCCCCGAGAGACCCAGTACTTC	CASSPSGAPRETQYF
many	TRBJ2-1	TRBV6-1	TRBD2	TGTGCCAGCACACAACCCGTGAGCGGGAGTATGGATGAGCAGTTCTTC	CASTQPVSGSMDEQFF
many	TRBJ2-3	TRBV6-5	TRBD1	TGTGCCAGCTGGGACAGCCTCACAGATACGCAGTATTTT	CASWDSLTDTQYF
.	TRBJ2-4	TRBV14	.	TGTGCCAGCAGCCAAGGGGACACCAACATTCAGTACTTC	CASSQGDTNIQYF
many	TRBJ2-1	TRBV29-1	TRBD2	TGCAGCGTTGGACTAGCGGTCTACAATGAGCAGTTCTTC	CSVGLAVYNEQFF
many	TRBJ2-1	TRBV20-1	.	TGCAGTGCTAGTCGCATGGATGAGCAGTTCTTC	CSASRMDEQFF
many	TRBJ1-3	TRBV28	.	TGTGCCAGCTCCTTCCAAGGGACACGGAACACCATATATTTT	CASSFQGTRNTIYF
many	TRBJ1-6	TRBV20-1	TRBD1	TGCAGTGCTAGAGAGCCACAGGGGGATAATTCACCCCTCCACTTT	CSAREPQGDNSPLHF
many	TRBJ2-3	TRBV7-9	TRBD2	TGTGCCAGCAGCTTACAGCGGGGCCTAGATACGCAGTATTTT	CASSLQRGLDTQYF
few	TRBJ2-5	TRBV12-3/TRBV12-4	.	TGTGCCAGCAGTTTAGCGGTGGGGCAGACCCAGTACTTC	CASSLAVGQTQYF
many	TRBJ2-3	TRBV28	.	TGTGCCAGCAGTACTGACGTTGATACGCAGTATTTT	CASSTDVDTQYF
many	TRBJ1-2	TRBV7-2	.	TGTGCCAGCAGCCCCTACAAGGTCGGCGGCTACACCTTC	CASSPYKVGGYTF
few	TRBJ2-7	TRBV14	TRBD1	TGTGCCAGCAGAAGAACCGGGACAGGGGACTACGAGCAGTACTTC	CASRRTGTGDYEQYF
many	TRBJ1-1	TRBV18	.	TGTGCCAGCTCACAAAACGTTCAGACGGTCTACACTGAAGCTTTCTTT	CASSQNVQTVYTEAFF
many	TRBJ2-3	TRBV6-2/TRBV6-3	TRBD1	TGTGCCAGCAGTACAGGGGGAGAAACAGATACGCAGTATTTT	CASSTGGETDTQYF
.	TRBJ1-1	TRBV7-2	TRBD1	TGTGCCAGCAGCCCAGGGACAGGTTTCAGGACTGAAGCTTTCTTT	CASSPGTGFRTEAFF
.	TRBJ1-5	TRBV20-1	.	TGCAGTGCTAGAGGTCGACGAGGGCCTCAGCCCCAGCATTTT	CSARGRRGPQPQHF
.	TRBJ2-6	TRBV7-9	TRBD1	TGTGCCAGCAGCATACTGACAGGGGTCTCTGGGGCCAACGTCCTGACTTTC	CASSILTGVSGANVLTF
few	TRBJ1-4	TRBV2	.	TGTGCCAGCAGTGATATTCTGGCTGCAACTAATGAAAAACTGTTTTTT	CASSDILAATNEKLFF
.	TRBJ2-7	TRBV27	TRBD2	TGTGCCAGCACTAGTCTAGCGGGAGTGAGGGAGCAGTACTTC	CASTSLAGVREQYF